This T cell receptor (beta chain) was observed in a study of T cells in Graves' hyperthyroidism and ophthalmopathy. Template material for amplifying TCR beta CDR3 regions consisted of RNA transcripts. The primer set for the first-round RT-PCR of the TCR CDR3 was HTBI. One entry per CDR3 protein, called by TCRdb with MiXCR from the multiplex PCR reads. The repertoire holds a few hundred thousand distinct CDR3 sequences, with roughly 17% as singletons. This CDR3 is 16 amino acids long. V dropped 6 bases and J dropped 0; count of bases not matched to a gene: 10. Germline loops: CDR1 KGHSH, CDR2 LQKENI. This clonotype was seen repeatedly, ten times or more.

The receptor's source is a woman under 30 with Graves' ophthalmopathy. The V gene is TRBV18, the J gene TRBJ1-1; 7 nucleotides align to TRBD1. The specimen was blood. The CDR3 reads CASSLKGAHMNTEAFF. DNA of the CDR3: TGTGCCAGCTCCCTCAAGGGGGCCCACATGAACACTGAAGCTTTCTTT.